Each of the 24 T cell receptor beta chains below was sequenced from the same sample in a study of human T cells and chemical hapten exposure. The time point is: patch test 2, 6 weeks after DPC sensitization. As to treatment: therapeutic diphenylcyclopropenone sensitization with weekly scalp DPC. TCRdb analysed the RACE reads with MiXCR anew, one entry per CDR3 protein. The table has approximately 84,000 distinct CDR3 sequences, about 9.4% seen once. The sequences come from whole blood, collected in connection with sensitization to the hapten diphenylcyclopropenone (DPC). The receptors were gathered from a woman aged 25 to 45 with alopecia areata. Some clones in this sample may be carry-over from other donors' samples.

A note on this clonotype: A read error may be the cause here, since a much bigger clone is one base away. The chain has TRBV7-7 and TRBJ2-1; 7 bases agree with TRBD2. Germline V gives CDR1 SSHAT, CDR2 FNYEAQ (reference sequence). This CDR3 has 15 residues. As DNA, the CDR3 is TGTGTCAGCAGCTTAGCACTAGCGAGTTACAATGAGCAGTTCTTC. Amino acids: CVSSLALASYNEQFF.

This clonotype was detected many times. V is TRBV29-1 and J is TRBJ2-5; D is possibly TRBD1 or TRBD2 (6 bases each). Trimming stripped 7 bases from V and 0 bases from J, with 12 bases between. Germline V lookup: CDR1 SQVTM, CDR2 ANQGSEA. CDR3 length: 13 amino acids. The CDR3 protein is CSALGGHQETQYF. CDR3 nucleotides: TGCAGCGCCCTGGGGGGCCACCAAGAGACCCAGTACTTC.

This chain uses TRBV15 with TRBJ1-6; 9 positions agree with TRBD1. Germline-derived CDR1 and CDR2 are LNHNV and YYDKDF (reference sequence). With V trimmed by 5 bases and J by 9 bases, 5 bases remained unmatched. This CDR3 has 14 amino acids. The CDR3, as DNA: TGTGCCACCAGCCGGGACAGGGATGGTTCACCCCTCCACTTT. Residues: CATSRDRDGSPLHF.

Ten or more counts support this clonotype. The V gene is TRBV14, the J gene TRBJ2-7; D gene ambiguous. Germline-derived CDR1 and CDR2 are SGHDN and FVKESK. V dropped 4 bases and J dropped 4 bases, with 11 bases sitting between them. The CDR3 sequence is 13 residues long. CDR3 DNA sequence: TGTGCCAGCAGCCGCGCCGACGGGTACGAGCAGTACTTC. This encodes CASSRADGYEQYF.

The CDR3 region is CASSQVQGANTGELFF. As DNA, the CDR3 is TGCGCCAGCAGCCAAGTGCAGGGGGCAAACACCGGGGAGCTGTTTTTT. The chain uses TRBV4-3 and TRBJ2-2; 8 bases agree with TRBD1. Trimming at V came to 1 base and at J to 2 bases, leaving 3 bases not matched to a gene. The CDR3 is 16 residues long. CDR1 LGHNA and CDR2 YSLEER come from the germline V gene.

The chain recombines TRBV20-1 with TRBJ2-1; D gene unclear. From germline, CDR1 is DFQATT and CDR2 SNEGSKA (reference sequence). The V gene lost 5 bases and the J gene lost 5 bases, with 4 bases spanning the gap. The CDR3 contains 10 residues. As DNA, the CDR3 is TGCAGTGCTGGGGACAATGAGCAGTTCTTC. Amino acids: CSAGDNEQFF.

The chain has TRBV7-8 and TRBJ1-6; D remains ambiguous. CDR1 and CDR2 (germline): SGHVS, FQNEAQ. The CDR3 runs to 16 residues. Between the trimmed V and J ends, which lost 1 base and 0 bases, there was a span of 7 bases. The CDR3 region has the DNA TGTGCCAGCAGCTTAGAGGAAAGCTCCTATAATTCACCCCTCCACTTT. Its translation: CASSLEESSYNSPLHF.

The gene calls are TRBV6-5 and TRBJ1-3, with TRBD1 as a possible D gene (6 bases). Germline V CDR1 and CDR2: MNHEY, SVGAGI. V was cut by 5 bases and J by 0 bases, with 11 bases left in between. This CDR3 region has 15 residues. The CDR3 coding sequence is TGTGCCAGCAGTCTTCGGGACACCTCTGGAAACACCATATATTTT. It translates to CASSLRDTSGNTIYF.

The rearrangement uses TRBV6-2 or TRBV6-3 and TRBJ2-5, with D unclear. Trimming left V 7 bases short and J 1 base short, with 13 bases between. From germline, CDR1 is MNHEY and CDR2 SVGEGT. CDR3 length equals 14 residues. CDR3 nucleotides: TGTGCCAGCAAAGGTTCGATAACCCAAGAGACCCAGTACTTC. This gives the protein CASKGSITQETQYF.

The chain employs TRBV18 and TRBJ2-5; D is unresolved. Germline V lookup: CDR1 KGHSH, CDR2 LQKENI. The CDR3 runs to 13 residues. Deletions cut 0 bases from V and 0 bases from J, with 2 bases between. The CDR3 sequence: CASSPPNQETQYF. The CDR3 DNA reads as TGTGCCAGCTCACCACCCAACCAAGAGACCCAGTACTTC.

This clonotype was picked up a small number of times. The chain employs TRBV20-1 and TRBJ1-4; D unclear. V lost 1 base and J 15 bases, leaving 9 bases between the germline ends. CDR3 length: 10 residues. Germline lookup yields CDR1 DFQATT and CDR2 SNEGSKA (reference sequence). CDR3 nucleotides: TGCAGTGCTAGAGGGAAAAAGGTGTTTTTT. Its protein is CSARGKKVFF.

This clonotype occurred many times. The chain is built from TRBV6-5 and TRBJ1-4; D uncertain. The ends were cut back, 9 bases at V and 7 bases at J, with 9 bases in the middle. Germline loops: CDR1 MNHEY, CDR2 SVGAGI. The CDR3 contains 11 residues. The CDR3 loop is CASPGVEKLFF. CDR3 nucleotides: TGTGCCAGTCCTGGGGTTGAAAAACTGTTTTTT.

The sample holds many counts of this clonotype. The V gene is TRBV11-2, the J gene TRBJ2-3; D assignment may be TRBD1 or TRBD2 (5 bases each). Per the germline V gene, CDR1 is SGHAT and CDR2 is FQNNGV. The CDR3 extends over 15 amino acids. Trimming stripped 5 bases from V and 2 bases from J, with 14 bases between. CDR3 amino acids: CASSRLGENTDTQYF. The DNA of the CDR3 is TGTGCCAGCAGCCGTCTGGGGGAGAACACAGATACGCAGTATTTT.

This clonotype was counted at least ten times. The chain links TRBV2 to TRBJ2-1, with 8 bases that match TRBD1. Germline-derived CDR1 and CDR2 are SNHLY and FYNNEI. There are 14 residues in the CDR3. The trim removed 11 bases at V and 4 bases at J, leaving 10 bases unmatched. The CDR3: CAGQQGGGYNEQFF. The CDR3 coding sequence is TGTGCCGGGCAACAGGGGGGCGGTTACAATGAGCAGTTCTTC.

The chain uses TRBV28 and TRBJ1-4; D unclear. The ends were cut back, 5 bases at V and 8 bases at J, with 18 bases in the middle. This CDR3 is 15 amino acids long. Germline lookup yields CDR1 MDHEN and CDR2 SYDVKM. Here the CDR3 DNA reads TGTGCCAGCAGTCCTACCGCTACCCTCGGGGAAAAACTGTTTTTT. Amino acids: CASSPTATLGEKLFF.

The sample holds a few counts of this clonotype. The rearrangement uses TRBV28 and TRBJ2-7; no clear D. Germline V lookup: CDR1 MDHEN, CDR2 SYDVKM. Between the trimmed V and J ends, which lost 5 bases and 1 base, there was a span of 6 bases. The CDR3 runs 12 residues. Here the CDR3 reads CASSVGSYEQYF. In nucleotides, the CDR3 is TGTGCCAGCAGTGTAGGGTCCTACGAGCAGTACTTC.

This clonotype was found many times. CDR3 region: CASSLSGQGREQYF. The CDR3, as DNA: TGTGCCAGCAGCTTATCCGGACAGGGGCGTGAGCAGTACTTC. This chain links TRBV7-9 with TRBJ2-7; 9 positions match TRBD1. The CDR3 length is 14 residues. In germline, CDR1 is SEHNR, CDR2 FQNEAQ (reference sequence). Trimming at V came to 2 bases and at J to 7 bases, leaving 6 bases not matched to a gene.

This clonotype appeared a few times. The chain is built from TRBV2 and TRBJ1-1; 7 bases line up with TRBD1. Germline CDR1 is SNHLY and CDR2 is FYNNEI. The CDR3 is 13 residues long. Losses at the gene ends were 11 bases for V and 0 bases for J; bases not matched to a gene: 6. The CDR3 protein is CADRQGLNTEAFF. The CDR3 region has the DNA TGTGCCGACAGACAGGGATTGAACACTGAAGCTTTCTTT.

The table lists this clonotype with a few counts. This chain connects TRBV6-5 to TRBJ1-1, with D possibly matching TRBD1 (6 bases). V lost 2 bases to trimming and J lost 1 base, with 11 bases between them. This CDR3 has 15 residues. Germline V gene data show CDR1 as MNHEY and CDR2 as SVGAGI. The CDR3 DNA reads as TGTGCCAGCAGTTACGGGGGGCTCAGGAACACTGAAGCTTTCTTT. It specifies CASSYGGLRNTEAFF.

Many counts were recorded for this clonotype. The CDR3 protein is CASSLVSAEISNEQFF. For the CDR3, the DNA is TGTGCCAGCAGCTTAGTTAGCGCCGAGATTAGCAATGAGCAGTTCTTC. The V call is TRBV7-9, the J call TRBJ2-1, with D perhaps TRBD2 (5 bases). The germline V gene has CDR1 SEHNR and CDR2 FQNEAQ (reference sequence). The CDR3 extends over 16 amino acids. Between the trimmed V and J ends, which lost 1 base and 6 bases, there was a span of 16 bases.

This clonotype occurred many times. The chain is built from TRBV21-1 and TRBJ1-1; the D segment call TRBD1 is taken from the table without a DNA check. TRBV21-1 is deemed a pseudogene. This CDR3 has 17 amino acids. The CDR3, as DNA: TGTGCCAGCAGCAAAGGGGGGAGACAGGGATCGAACACTGAAGCTTTCTTT. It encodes CASSKGGRQGSNTEAFF.

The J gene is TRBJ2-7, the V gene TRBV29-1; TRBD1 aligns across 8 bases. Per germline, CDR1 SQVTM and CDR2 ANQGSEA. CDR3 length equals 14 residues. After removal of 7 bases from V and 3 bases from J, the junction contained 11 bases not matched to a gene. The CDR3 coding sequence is TGCAGCGCTCGACAAGGACAGGGAAACTACGAGCAGTACTTC. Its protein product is CSARQGQGNYEQYF.

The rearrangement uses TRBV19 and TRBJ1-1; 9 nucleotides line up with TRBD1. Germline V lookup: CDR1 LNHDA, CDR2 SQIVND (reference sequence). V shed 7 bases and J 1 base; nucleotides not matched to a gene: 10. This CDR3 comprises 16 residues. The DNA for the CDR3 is TGTGCCAGTACCCTAAGATCGGGACAGGGGAACACTGAAGCTTTCTTT. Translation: CASTLRSGQGNTEAFF. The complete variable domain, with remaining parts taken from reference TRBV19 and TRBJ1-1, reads DGGITQSPKYLFRKEGQNVTLSCEQNLNHDAMYWYRQDPGQGLRLIYYSQIVNDFQKGDIAEGYSVSREKKESFPLTVTSAQKNPTAFYLCASTLRSGQGNTEAFFGQGTRLTVV.

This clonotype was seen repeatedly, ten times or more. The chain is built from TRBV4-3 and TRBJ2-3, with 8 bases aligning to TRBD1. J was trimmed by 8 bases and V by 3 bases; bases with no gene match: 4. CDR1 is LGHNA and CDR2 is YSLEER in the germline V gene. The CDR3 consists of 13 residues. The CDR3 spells CASSQDRVRTQYF. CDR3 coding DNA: TGCGCCAGCAGCCAGGACAGGGTCCGTACGCAGTATTTT.